This T cell receptor (beta chain) stems from a study of cytomegalovirus exposure and HLA in healthy donors. PCR employed 60 Vbeta and 13 Jbeta primers. TCRdb keeps only in-frame clones here, not all; method: immunoSEQ multiplex PCR. This sample has 84,000 or so clones, with 65% to 85% found just once. Trimming took 2 bases from V and 7 from J, leaving 11 bases between them. Per the germline V gene, CDR1 is SGHDN and CDR2 is FVKESK. This CDR3 spans 14 amino acids. Nominally healthy donors were sampled, though unrecorded immune exposures were likely. Study results and limitations: Among immune exposure information, only CMV serostatus was available.

As to this clone: Its antigen is not identified.

The V gene is TRBV14, the J gene TRBJ1-4; D may be TRBD1 (6 bases). This sequence was found in a woman aged 45-65 years in good health and CMV-seronegative. The sequenced sample consisted of PBMCs. The CDR3 DNA reads as TGTGCCAGCAGCCAAATTGGACAGTCTGAAAAACTGTTTTTT. Translation gives CASSQIGQSEKLFF.